This T cell receptor beta chain was documented in a study of blood T cells in healthy people across ages. Points on this clonotype: Its target is not known.

Regarding the study as a whole: The fall in TCR beta diversity per million T cells was roughly linear with age. A greater number of naive CD4+ cells and higher diversity distinguished long-lived donors from aged donors.

A second about 7 to 11 cycle PCR used barcoded and J-beta primers. Every sample gave at least 2.5 million paired-end reads containing CDR3. MiXCR, run by TCRdb on the 5' RACE reads, gives a single entry per CDR3 protein. The sample has about 780,000 distinct CDR3 sequences, around 50% seen once. The sequence was collected from a man aged 80 or over in good health. The specimen was blood.

CDR3 residues: CASSQDWASAYEQFF. The CDR3 nucleotides are TGTGCCAGCAGCCAAGATTGGGCCAGCGCGTACGAGCAGTTCTTC. The chain combines TRBV3-1 with TRBJ2-1; D ambiguous. The V end was cut by 0 bases, the J end by 10 bases, with 16 bases between. Germline CDR1 LGHDT, CDR2 YNNKEL (reference sequence). The CDR3 is 15 amino acids.